This TCR beta chain is from a study of blood T cell repertoires in COVID-19. TCRdb keeps only in-frame clones here, not all; method: immunoSEQ multiplex PCR. This table has about 180,000 clones, over 75% appearing once. The germline gives CDR1 SEHNR, CDR2 FQNEAQ (reference sequence). This CDR3 is 17 amino acids long. Trimming took 4 bases from V and 3 from J; bases not matched to a gene: 15. There are a few counts of this clone. The chain joins TRBV7-9 to TRBJ2-7; 7 bases line up with TRBD2. The sample consisted of peripheral blood. This clonotype was sampled from a man aged 70 or older with active or convalescent COVID-19. The CDR3 DNA sequence: TGTGCCAGCAGCTCTAAGCCGGGGAGGGAAGGCTACTACGAGCAGTACTTC. Protein sequence: CASSSKPGREGYYEQYF.